This T cell receptor (beta chain) stems from a study of vaccination and CD4 T cells after COVID-19. Study as a whole: A median of around 70 days (range 14 to 241) separated dose two from the taking of post-vaccine samples. Some control cultures received a CEFX pool, which served as the positive control. Others received an HIV-1 Nef pool or no peptide.

Treatment defined: roughly ten-day PBMC culture with coronavirus spike peptide pools or control peptides (ViraFEST assay). Regarding this clonotype: Its specificity is not known.

The Oncomine TCR Beta short-read assay sequenced DNA from cultured CD4+ T cells. TCRdb called the PCR reads again in MiXCR, with one record for every CDR3 protein. The table has around 13,000 distinct CDR3 sequences, around 59% seen once. The V and J ends lost 1 base and 10 bases respectively, with 20 bases between them. CDR1 is SGHTA and CDR2 is FQGNSA in the germline V gene. The CDR3 length is 17 residues. The clonotype was recovered from a human donor who had recovered from COVID-19. The specimen was CD4+ T cells from blood, cultured in vitro. The gene calls are TRBV7-2 and TRBJ1-6; no clear D gene. The CDR3 nucleotides read TGTGCCAGCAGCTTAGACCGACCCGAGAACGGTGGGTCACCCCTCCACTTT. Its protein product is CASSLDRPENGGSPLHF.